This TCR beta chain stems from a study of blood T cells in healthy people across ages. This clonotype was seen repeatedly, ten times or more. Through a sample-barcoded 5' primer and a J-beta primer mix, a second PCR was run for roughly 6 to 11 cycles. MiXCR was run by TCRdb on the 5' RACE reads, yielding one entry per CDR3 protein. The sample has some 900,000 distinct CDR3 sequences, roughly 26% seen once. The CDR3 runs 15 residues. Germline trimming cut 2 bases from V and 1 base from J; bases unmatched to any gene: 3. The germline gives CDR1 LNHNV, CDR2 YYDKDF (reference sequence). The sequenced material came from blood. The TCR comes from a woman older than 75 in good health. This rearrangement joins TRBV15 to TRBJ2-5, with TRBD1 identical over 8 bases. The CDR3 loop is CATSRRDRSQETQYF. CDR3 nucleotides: TGTGCCACCAGCAGAAGGGACAGGAGCCAAGAGACCCAGTACTTC.